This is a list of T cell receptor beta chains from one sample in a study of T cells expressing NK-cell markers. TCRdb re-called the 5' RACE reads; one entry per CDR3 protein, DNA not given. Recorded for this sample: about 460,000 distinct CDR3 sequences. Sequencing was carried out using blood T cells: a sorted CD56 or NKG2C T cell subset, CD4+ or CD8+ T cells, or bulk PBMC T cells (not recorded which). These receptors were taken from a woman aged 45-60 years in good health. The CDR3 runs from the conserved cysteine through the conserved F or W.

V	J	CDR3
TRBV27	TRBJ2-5	CASSSVYGTQYF
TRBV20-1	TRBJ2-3	CSARAPRGNSTDTQYF
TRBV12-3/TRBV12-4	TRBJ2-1	CASSFSVSPFYNEQFF
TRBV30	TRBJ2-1	CAWAGTSGYNEQFF
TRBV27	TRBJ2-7	CASSLLGPRDEQYF
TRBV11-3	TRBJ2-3	CASRKGNGPLTDTQYF
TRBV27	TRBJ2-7	CASSPTRMPGGEQYF
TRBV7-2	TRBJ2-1	CASSLGGGVGYNEQFF
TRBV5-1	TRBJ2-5	CASSLGVPAGGTQYF
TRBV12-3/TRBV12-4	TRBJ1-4	CASSLGGDRGRKLFF
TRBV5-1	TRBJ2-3	CASSLMAGDTDTQYF
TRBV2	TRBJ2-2	CASIATGAYTGELFF
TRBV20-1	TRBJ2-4	CSAMGSFLERENIQYF
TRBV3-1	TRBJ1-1	CASSQDWTGETFF
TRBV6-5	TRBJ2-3	CASSSPGLAGVGTDTQYF
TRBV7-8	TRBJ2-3	CASSLVRTDTQYF
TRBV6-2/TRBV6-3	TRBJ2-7	CASSYATSGSSSYEQYF
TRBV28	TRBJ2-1	CASSQFRRNEQFF
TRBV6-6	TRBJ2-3	CASSDTRGRRTDTQYF
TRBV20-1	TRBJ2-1	CSASPGLAGGVSEQFF
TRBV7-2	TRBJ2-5	CASSGGALRETQYF
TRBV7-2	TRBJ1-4	CASSLEGTGDINEKLFF
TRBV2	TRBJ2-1	CASSGLAGRNEQFF
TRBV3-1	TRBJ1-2	CASSHRQNYGYTF
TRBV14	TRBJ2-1	CASSRGVFPLPEFF
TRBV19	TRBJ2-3	CASRLAGGLTDTQYF
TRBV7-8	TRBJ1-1	CASSLKILDNTEAFF
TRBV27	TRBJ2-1	CASSFFLAGGPSEQFF
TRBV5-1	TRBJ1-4	CASSLAPQGFSEKLFF
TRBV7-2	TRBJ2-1	CASSASQYNEQFF
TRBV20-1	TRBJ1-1	CSAPRQGRAEAFF
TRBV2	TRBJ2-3	CASSEAWVQDTQYF
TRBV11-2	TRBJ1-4	CASSHYRVIRGRLFF
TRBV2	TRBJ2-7	CASSDPRTEQYF
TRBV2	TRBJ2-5	CASTLGLADGWETQYF
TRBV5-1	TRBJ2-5	CASSRNGLAGFQETQYF
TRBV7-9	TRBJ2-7	CASSSPMDEQYF
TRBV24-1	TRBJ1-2	CATSESRGGYTF
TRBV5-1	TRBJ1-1	CASSLVGARTNTEAFF
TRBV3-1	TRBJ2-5	CASSPRSGTFQETQYF
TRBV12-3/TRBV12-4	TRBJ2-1	CASSFLTGTYNEQFF
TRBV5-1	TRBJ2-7	CASSLEGFKSDEQYF
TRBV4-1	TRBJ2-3	CASSGYWERGDTQYF
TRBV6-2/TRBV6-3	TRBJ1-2	CASSLHGYGYTF
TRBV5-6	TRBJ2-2	CASSLSLDTGELFF
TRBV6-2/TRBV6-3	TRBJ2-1	CASSYPGTGFF